These 18 T cell receptor beta chains were all obtained from the same sample, sequenced in a study of post-analysis software for immune sequencing data. Unique-molecular-identifier-tagged TCR beta cDNA libraries were used. MiXCR, applied by TCRdb to the PCR reads, yields one record per CDR3 protein. Of approximately 460,000 distinct CDR3 sequences listed, approximately 45% are singletons. Study outcomes and limitations: Controls showed lower frequencies than patients for several TRBV segments, and TRBV5-6, TRBV5-1 and TRBV20-1 were among these.

These receptors' antigens are unknown. Sequenced material: blood. Source of these receptors: a girl aged 5-17 years with multiple sclerosis.

The chain has TRBV29-1 and TRBJ1-1; no reliable D call. This CDR3 comprises 11 residues. V dropped 6 bases and J dropped 1 base, with 6 bases sitting between them. Germline CDR1 SQVTM, CDR2 ANQGSEA. CDR3 sequence: CSVQKNTEAFF. DNA for the CDR3: TGCAGCGTCCAGAAGAACACTGAAGCTTTCTTT.

The chain joins TRBV20-1 to TRBJ2-3; the D gene could be TRBD1 or TRBD2 (5 bases each). The CDR3 extends over 12 amino acids. The germline gives CDR1 DFQATT, CDR2 SNEGSKA (reference sequence). Trimming pared 2 bases from V and 7 bases from J, leaving 10 bases between. The CDR3 nucleotides are TGCAGTGCTAGAACCCGGGGCTATACGCAGTATTTT. Its translation: CSARTRGYTQYF.

V gene TRBV6-6 combines with J gene TRBJ2-1, with 11 bases identical to TRBD2. The V segment lost 4 bases and the J segment 5 bases; nucleotides outside the gene matches: 1. In germline, CDR1 is MNHNY, CDR2 SVGAGI (reference sequence). The CDR3 is made up of 14 amino acids. The CDR3 DNA sequence: TGTGCCAGCAGTTTAGCGGGAGGGAACAATGAGCAGTTCTTC. Amino acids: CASSLAGGNNEQFF.

V is TRBV7-2 and J is TRBJ1-2, with TRBD1 identical over 9 bases. In germline, CDR1 is SGHTA, CDR2 FQGNSA. The CDR3 totals 15 residues. With 0 bases clipped from V and 2 bases from J, the junction kept 1 base outside the gene matches. CDR3 residues: CASSLAGTGNYGYTF. The CDR3, as DNA: TGTGCCAGCAGCTTAGCCGGGACAGGGAACTATGGCTACACCTTC.

This sequence joins TRBV7-9 and TRBJ2-5; a possible D gene is TRBD1 (5 bases). Germline CDR1 and CDR2: SEHNR and FQNEAQ (reference sequence). This CDR3 comprises 17 residues. The germline V and J ends were trimmed by 1 base and 0 bases, with 15 bases remaining between them. The DNA for the CDR3 is TGTGCCAGCAGCTTAGTCACAGGAAGTCCCGACCAAGAGACCCAGTACTTC. Its translation is CASSLVTGSPDQETQYF.

The chain carries TRBV20-1 and TRBJ2-5; D gene uncertain. From germline, CDR1 is DFQATT and CDR2 SNEGSKA (reference sequence). The CDR3 extends over 14 amino acids. V was pared by 1 base and J by 0 bases, with 9 bases between. CDR3 amino acids: CSARARRDQETQYF. For the CDR3, the DNA is TGCAGTGCTAGAGCGAGACGGGACCAAGAGACCCAGTACTTC.

Only a few counts were recorded for this clonotype. The chain employs TRBV24-1 and TRBJ2-1; 9 nucleotides match TRBD2. V was pared by 5 bases and J by 2 bases, with 3 bases of the junction left unmatched. Germline V gene lookup returns CDR1 KGHDR and CDR2 SFDVKD. The length of the CDR3 is 15 residues. Written as DNA, the CDR3 is TGTGCCACCAGTGGGTTAGCGGGAGCCTACAATGAGCAGTTCTTC. As protein: CATSGLAGAYNEQFF.

As for this clonotype: A much more abundant neighbour one base away suggests this may be a read error. The rearrangement links TRBV7-3 to TRBJ2-3; maybe TRBD2 (5 bases). Germline lookup yields CDR1 SGHTA and CDR2 FQGTGA. The ends were cut back, 2 bases at V and 10 bases at J, with 13 bases in the middle. This CDR3 comprises 13 residues. CDR3 region: CASSLVSRDAQYF. CDR3 in DNA: TGTGCCAGCAGCTTAGTGAGTCGGGATGCGCAGTATTTT.

V is TRBV9 and J is TRBJ2-1, with 8 bases matching TRBD1. The CDR3 consists of 15 residues. V shed 0 bases, J shed 7 bases, and the junction held 6 bases outside the gene matches. Germline V gene sequence: CDR1 SGDLS, CDR2 YYNGEE. The CDR3 DNA is TGTGCCAGCAGCGTAGAGGGACAGGTCATTAATGAGCAGTTCTTC. Translating gives CASSVEGQVINEQFF.

This clonotype was observed a handful of times. This chain uses TRBV4-2 with TRBJ2-1; TRBD2 might be the D (6 bases). The CDR3 is 13 amino acids. Germline CDR1 and CDR2: LGHNA and YNFKEQ. The germline V and J ends were trimmed by 0 bases and 9 bases, with 9 bases remaining between them. CDR3 sequence: CASSQERRGEQFF. The CDR3 coding sequence is TGTGCCAGCAGCCAAGAAAGGAGGGGTGAGCAGTTCTTC.

Note on this clonotype: At one boundary the junction diverges from the germline segment, which might be a read error. This chain connects TRBV20-1 to TRBJ2-5, with a weak D call TRBD2 (6 bases). This CDR3 contains 13 residues. From germline, CDR1 is DFQATT and CDR2 SNEGSKA (reference sequence). CDR3 bases: TGCAGTTCAACCGGGACTCCTCAAGAGGCCCAGTACTTC. Its protein is CSSTGTPQEAQYF.

V gene TRBV20-1 combines with J gene TRBJ1-2; D gene unclear. Germline V lookup: CDR1 DFQATT, CDR2 SNEGSKA (reference sequence). Deletions cut 0 bases from V and 6 bases from J, with 14 bases between. This CDR3 has 14 amino acids. This CDR3 reads CSARDYRTSDGYTF. DNA of the CDR3: TGCAGTGCTAGAGATTACCGGACGAGCGATGGCTACACCTTC.

The rearrangement uses TRBV7-2 and TRBJ2-7, with TRBD1 matching over 9 bases. This CDR3 is 16 amino acids long. Trimming removed 5 bases from V and 2 bases from J; junction bases left unmatched: 10. Germline V gene lookup returns CDR1 SGHTA and CDR2 FQGNSA. The CDR3 nucleotides are TGTGCCAGCAGCACCCGGACAGGGGTTATAACCTACGAGCAGTACTTC. This translates into CASSTRTGVITYEQYF. Together with reference TRBV7-2 and TRBJ2-7, the CDR3 gives the full variable domain: GAGVSQSPSNKVTEKGKDVELRCDPISGHTALYWYRQSLGQGLEFLIYFQGNSAPDKSGLPSDRFSAERTGGSVSTLTIQRTQQEDSAVYLCASSTRTGVITYEQYFGPGTRLTVT.

The CDR3 nucleotides read TGTGCCAGCAGTCTCCATGATAAGGGGTCCCACAATGAGCAGTTCTTC. This translates into CASSLHDKGSHNEQFF. The chain uses TRBV28 and TRBJ2-1; tentatively, D is TRBD1 (5 bases). The CDR3 is made up of 16 amino acids. Trimming stripped 5 bases from V and 5 bases from J, with 19 bases between. The germline V gene encodes CDR1 MDHEN and CDR2 SYDVKM.

The J gene is TRBJ2-1, the V gene TRBV20-1, with D possibly being TRBD2 (5 bases). V shed 3 bases and J shed 8 bases, with 17 bases lying between them. The CDR3 consists of 14 residues. Germline CDR1 and CDR2: DFQATT and SNEGSKA (reference sequence). Here the CDR3 reads CSARPGNERDEQFF. In nucleotides, the CDR3 is TGCAGTGCTAGGCCCGGGAACGAAAGGGATGAGCAGTTCTTC.

The CDR3 is CASSLGSRASYNEQFF. CDR3 bases: TGCGCCAGCAGCTTGGGGAGCAGGGCGTCCTACAATGAGCAGTTCTTC. The chain employs TRBV5-1 and TRBJ2-1; D may be TRBD1 (5 bases). V was shortened by 0 bases and J by 1 base, with 11 bases between the two germline ends. This CDR3 spans 16 amino acids. The germline V gene has CDR1 SGHRS and CDR2 YFSETQ.

This clonotype showed up just once. Here the CDR3 reads CASSLGANTDEQFF. The CDR3 region has the DNA TGCGCCAGCAGCCTGGGGGCGAATACCGATGAGCAGTTCTTC. This chain uses TRBV5-1 with TRBJ2-1; the D gene is possibly TRBD1 (6 bases). CDR3 length: 14 amino acids. V gave up 4 bases and J gave up 8 bases, with 16 bases separating them. Germline assignment: CDR1 SGHRS and CDR2 YFSETQ.

The chain employs TRBV2 and TRBJ2-7; no reliable D call. V lost 4 bases and J lost 6, with 10 bases in between. Germline V gene data show CDR1 as SNHLY and CDR2 as FYNNEI. CDR3 length: 12 residues. CDR3 nucleotide sequence: TGTGCCAGCAGTGTAGGACGGGTCGAGCAGTACTTC. Encoded protein: CASSVGRVEQYF.